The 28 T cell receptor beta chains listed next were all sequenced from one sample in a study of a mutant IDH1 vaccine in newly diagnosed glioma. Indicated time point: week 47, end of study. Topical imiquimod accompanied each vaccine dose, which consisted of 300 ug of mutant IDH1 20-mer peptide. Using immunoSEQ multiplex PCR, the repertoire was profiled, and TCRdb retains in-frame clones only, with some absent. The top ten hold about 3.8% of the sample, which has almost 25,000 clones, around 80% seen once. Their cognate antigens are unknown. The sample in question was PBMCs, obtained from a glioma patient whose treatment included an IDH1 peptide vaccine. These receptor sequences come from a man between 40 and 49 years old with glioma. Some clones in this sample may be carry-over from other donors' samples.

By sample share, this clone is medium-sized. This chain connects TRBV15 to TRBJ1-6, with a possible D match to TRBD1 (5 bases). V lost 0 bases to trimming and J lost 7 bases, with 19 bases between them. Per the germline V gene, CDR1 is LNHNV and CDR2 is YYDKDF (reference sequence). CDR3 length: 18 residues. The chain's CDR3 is CATSRELRTLRGNSPLHF. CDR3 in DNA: TGTGCCACCAGCAGAGAATTGAGGACACTCCGGGGCAATTCACCCCTCCACTTT.

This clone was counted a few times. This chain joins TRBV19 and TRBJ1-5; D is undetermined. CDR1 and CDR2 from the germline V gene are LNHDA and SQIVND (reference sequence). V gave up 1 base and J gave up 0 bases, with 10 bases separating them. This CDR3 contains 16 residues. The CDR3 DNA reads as TGTGCCAGTAGTATAGCCACCGTGAATAGCAATCAGCCCCAGCATTTT. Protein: CASSIATVNSNQPQHF.

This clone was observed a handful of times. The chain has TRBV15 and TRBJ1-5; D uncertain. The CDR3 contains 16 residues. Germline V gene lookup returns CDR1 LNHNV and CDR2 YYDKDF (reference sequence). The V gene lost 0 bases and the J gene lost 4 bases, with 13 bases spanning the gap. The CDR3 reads CATSRDLVVRNQPQHF. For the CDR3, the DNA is TGTGCCACCAGCAGAGATCTGGTGGTCAGGAATCAGCCCCAGCATTTT.

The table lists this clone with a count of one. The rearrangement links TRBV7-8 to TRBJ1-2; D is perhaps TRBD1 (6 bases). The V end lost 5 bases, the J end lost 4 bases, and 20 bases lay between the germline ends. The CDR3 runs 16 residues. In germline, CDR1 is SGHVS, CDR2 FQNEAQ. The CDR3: CASSRQEPLSGYGYTF. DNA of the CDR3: TGTGCCAGCAGCCGACAGGAGCCGCTATCGGGCTATGGCTACACCTTC.

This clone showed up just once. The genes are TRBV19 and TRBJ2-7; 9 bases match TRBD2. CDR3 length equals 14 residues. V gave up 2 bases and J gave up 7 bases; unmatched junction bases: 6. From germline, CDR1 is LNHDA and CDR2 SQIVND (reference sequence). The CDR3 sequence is CASSIRGTSGEQYF. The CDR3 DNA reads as TGTGCCAGTAGTATAAGGGGAACTAGCGGGGAGCAGTACTTC. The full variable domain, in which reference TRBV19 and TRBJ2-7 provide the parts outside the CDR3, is DGGITQSPKYLFRKEGQNVTLSCEQNLNHDAMYWYRQDPGQGLRLIYYSQIVNDFQKGDIAEGYSVSREKKESFPLTVTSAQKNPTAFYLCASSIRGTSGEQYFGPGTRLTVT.

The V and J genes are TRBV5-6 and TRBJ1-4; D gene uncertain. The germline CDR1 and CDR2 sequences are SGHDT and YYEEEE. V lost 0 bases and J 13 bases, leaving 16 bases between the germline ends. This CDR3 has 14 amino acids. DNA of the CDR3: TGTGCCAGCAGCTTGGCCATGCCCGCGAGGAGACTGTTTTTT. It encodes CASSLAMPARRLFF.

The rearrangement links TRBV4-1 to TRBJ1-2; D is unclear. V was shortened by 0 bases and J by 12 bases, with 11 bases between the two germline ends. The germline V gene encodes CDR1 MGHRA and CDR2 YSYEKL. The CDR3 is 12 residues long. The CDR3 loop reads CASSQDWLGHTF. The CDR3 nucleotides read TGCGCCAGCAGCCAAGATTGGTTAGGGCACACCTTC.

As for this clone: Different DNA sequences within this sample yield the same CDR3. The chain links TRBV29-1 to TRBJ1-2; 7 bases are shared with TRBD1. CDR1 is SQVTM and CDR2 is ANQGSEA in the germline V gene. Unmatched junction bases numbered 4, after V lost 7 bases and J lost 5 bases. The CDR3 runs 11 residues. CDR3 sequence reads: CSAGTDYGYTF. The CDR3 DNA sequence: TGCAGCGCCGGGACAGATTATGGCTACACCTTC.

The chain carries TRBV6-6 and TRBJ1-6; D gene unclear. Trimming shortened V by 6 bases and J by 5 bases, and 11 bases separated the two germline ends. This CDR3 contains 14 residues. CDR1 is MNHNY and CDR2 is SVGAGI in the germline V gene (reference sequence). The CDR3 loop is CASRLPQNNSPLHF. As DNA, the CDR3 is TGTGCCAGCAGACTACCACAGAATAATTCACCCCTCCACTTT.

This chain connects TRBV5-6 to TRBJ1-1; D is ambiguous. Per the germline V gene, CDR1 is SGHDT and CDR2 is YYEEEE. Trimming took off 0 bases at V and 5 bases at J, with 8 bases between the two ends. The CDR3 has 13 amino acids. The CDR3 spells CASSLVMETEAFF. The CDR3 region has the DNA TGTGCCAGCAGCTTGGTGATGGAGACTGAAGCTTTCTTT.

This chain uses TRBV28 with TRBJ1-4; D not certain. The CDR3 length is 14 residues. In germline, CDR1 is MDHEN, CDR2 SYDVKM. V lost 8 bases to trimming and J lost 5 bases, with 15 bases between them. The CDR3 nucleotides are TGTGCCAGCGCTGCCCCCGGAATCAATGAAAAACTGTTTTTT. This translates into CASAAPGINEKLFF.

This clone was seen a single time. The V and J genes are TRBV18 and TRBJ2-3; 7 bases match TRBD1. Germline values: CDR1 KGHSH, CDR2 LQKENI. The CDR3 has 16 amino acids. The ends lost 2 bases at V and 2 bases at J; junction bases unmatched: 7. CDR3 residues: CASSPSDRKPTDTQYF. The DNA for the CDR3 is TGTGCCAGCTCACCATCGGACAGGAAGCCCACAGATACGCAGTATTTT.

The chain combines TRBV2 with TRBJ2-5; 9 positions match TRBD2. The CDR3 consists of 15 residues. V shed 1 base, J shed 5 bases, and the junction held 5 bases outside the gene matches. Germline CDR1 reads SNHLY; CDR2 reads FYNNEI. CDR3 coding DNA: TGTGCCAGCAGTGAAGGCGGGGGGGCCCCGGAGACCCAGTACTTC. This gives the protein CASSEGGGAPETQYF.

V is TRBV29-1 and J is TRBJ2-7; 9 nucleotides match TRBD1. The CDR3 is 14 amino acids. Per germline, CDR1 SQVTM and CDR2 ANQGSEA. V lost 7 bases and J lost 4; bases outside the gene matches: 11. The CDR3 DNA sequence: TGCAGCGGAAGAGCTTCCGGGACAGGGTACGAGCAGTACTTC. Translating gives CSGRASGTGYEQYF.

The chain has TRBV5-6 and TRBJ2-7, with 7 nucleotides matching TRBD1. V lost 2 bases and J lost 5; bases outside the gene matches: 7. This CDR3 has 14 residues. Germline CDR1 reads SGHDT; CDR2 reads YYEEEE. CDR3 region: CASSLTRGRNEQYF. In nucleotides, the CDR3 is TGTGCCAGCAGCTTAACGAGGGGGCGCAACGAGCAGTACTTC.

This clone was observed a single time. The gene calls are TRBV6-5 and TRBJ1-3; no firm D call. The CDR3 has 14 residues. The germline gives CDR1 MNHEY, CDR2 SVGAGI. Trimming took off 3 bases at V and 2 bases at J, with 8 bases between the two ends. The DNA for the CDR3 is TGTGCCAGCAGTTATAAGGAACCTGGAAACACCATATATTTT. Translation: CASSYKEPGNTIYF.

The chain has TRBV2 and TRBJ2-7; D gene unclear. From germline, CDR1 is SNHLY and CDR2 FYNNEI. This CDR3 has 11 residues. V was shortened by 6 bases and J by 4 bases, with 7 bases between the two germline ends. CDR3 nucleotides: TGTGCCAGCAGCGCCCTTTACGAGCAGTACTTC. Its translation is CASSALYEQYF. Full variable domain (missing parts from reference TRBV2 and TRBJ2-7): EPEVTQTPSHQVTQMGQEVILRCVPISNHLYFYWYRQILGQKVEFLVSFYNNEISEKSEIFDDQFSVERPDGSNFTLKIRSTKLEDSAMYFCASSALYEQYFGPGTRLTVT.

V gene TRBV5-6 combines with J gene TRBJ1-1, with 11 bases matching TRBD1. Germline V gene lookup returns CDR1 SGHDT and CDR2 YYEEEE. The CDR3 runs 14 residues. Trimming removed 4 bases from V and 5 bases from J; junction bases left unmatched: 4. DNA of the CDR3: TGTGCCAGCAGCGTGGGACAGGGGGTAACTGAAGCTTTCTTT. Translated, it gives CASSVGQGVTEAFF.

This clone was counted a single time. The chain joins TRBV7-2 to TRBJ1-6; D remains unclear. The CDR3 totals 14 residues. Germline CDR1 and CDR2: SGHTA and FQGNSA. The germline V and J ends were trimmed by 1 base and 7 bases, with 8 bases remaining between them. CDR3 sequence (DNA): TGTGCCAGCAGCTTAGGGATATTAAATTCACCCCTCCACTTT. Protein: CASSLGILNSPLHF.

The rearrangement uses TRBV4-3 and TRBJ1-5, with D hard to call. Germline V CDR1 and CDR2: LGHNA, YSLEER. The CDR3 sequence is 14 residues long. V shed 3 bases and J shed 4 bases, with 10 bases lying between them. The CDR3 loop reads CASSHDIRNQPQHF. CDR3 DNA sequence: TGCGCCAGCAGCCATGACATTCGTAATCAGCCCCAGCATTTT.

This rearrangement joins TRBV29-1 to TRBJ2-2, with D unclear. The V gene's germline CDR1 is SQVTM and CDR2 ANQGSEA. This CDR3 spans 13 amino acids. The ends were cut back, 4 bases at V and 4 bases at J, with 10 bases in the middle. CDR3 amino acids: CSVVGLSTGELFF. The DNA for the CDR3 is TGCAGCGTTGTAGGGCTCAGCACCGGGGAGCTGTTTTTT.

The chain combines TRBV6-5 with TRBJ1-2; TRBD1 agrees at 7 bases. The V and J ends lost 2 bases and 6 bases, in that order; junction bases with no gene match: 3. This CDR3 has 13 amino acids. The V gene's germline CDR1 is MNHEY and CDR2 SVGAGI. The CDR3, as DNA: TGTGCCAGCAGTTACACGGGGACAGATGGCTACACCTTC. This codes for CASSYTGTDGYTF.

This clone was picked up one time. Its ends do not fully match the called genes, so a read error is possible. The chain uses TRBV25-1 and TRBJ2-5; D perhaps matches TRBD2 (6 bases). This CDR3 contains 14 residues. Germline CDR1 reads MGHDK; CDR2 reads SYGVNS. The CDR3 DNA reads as TGTGCCAGCGGTGACACCAGCGGGCAAGAGACCCAGTACTTC. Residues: CASGDTSGQETQYF.

The chain's CDR3 is CASSLTDQIPTF. CDR3 DNA: TGTGCCAGCAGCTTAACAGATCAAATTCCCACCTTC. This sequence joins TRBV7-3 and TRBJ1-2; D ambiguous. Trimming took off 0 bases at V and 13 bases at J, with 12 bases between the two ends. This CDR3 comprises 12 residues. Germline V gene data show CDR1 as SGHTA and CDR2 as FQGTGA.

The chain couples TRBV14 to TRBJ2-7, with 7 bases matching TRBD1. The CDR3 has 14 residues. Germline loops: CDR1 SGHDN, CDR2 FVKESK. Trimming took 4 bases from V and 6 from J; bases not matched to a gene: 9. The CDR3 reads CASSRGQRETEQYF. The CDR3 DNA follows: TGTGCCAGCAGCCGGGGACAGAGAGAGACCGAGCAGTACTTC.

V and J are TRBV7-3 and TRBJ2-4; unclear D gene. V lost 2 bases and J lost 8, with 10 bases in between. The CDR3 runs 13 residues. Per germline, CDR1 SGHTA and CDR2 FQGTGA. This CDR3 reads CASSLERADIQYF. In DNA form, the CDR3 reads TGTGCCAGCAGCTTAGAAAGGGCGGACATTCAGTACTTC.

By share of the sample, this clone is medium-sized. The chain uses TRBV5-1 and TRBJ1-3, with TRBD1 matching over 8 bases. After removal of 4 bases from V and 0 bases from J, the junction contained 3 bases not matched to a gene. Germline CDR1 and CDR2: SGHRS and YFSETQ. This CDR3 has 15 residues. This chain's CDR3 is CASSPGQASGNTIYF. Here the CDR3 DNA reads TGCGCCAGCAGCCCGGGACAGGCCTCTGGAAACACCATATATTTT.

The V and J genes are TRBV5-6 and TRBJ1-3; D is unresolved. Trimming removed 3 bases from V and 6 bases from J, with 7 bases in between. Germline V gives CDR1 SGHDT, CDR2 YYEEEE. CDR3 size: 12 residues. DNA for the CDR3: TGTGCCAGCAGCTCGAGGGCAAACACCATATATTTT. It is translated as CASSSRANTIYF.